This T cell receptor (beta chain) was identified in a study of blood T cells in healthy people across ages. Using a J-beta primer mix together with a sample-barcoded 5' primer, a second PCR was run for roughly 7 to 11 cycles. MiXCR, applied by TCRdb to the 5' RACE reads, yields one record per CDR3 protein. The sample lists roughly 800,000 distinct CDR3 sequences, around 25% seen once, with more than 7.5% in the top ten. The V segment lost 7 bases and the J segment 3 bases; nucleotides outside the gene matches: 9. Germline loops: CDR1 MNHEY, CDR2 SMNVEV (reference sequence). The CDR3 spans 16 residues. The same data also went into a second study, on T cells of mothers and their children. As reported in that work: No persistent microchimeric T cell clones were detected.

The V and J genes are TRBV27 and TRBJ2-1, with TRBD1 identical over 10 bases. This receptor was obtained from a boy younger than 18 in good health. The sequencing input was blood. CDR3 in DNA: TGTGCCAGCATTACGTGGCGGACAGGGGGCTACAATGAGCAGTTCTTC. This translates into CASITWRTGGYNEQFF.